One and the same sample provided the 16 T cell receptor beta chains below, sequenced in a study of blood T cell repertoires in COVID-19. The repertoire was sequenced with immunoSEQ multiplex PCR; TCRdb's copy has only in-frame clones and lacks some. The data contain hundreds of thousands of clones, about 87% of them singletons. What was sequenced was PBMCs or T cells enriched from blood (not recorded which). The receptor set was obtained from a woman aged 45-60 years who had recovered from COVID-19.

This clone was recorded once. V and J are TRBV2 and TRBJ2-1, with D maybe TRBD2 (6 bases). Trimming left V 11 bases short and J 7 bases short, with 12 bases between. CDR1 SNHLY and CDR2 FYNNEI come from the germline V gene. CDR3 length equals 11 residues. In nucleotides, the CDR3 is TGTGCCGGTAGCGGCGGGAATGAGCAGTTCTTC. It is translated as CAGSGGNEQFF.

V is TRBV7-9 and J is TRBJ1-2; no reliable D call. Germline CDR1 is SEHNR and CDR2 is FQNEAQ (reference sequence). The CDR3 consists of 16 residues. Trimming stripped 0 bases from V and 2 bases from J, with 13 bases between. CDR3 amino acids: CASSLAGEAYNYGYTF. The CDR3 DNA follows: TGTGCCAGCAGCTTAGCGGGTGAGGCCTACAACTATGGCTACACCTTC.

This chain links TRBV27 with TRBJ2-6; no firm D call. This CDR3 comprises 13 residues. V was shortened by 5 bases and J by 5 bases, with 7 bases between the two germline ends. Germline V lookup: CDR1 MNHEY, CDR2 SMNVEV (reference sequence). CDR3 amino acids: CASSPHRANVLTF. CDR3 sequence (DNA): TGTGCCAGCAGTCCTCACAGGGCCAACGTCCTGACTTTC. Full variable domain (missing parts from reference TRBV27 and TRBJ2-6): EAQVTQNPRYLITVTGKKLTVTCSQNMNHEYMSWYRQDPGLGLRQIYYSMNVEVTDKGDVPEGYKVSRKEKRNFPLILESPSPNQTSLYFCASSPHRANVLTFGAGSRLTVL.

V gene TRBV10-3 combines with J gene TRBJ1-5, with 10 bases aligning to TRBD1. J lost 8 bases, V lost 9 bases, and 4 bases had no gene match. There are 12 residues in the CDR3. Germline V gene lookup returns CDR1 ENHRY and CDR2 SYGVKD. This chain's CDR3 is CAIRQGAEPQHF. CDR3 nucleotides: TGTGCCATACGACAGGGGGCTGAGCCCCAGCATTTT.

The genes are TRBV27 and TRBJ2-1; 10 bases are shared with TRBD1. Germline lookup yields CDR1 MNHEY and CDR2 SMNVEV (reference sequence). There are 16 residues in the CDR3. Trimming at V came to 4 bases and at J to 6 bases, leaving 9 bases not matched to a gene. The CDR3 protein is CASSSRGQGTSNEQFF. The CDR3 DNA follows: TGTGCCAGCAGTTCTCGGGGACAGGGGACGTCCAATGAGCAGTTCTTC.

The J gene is TRBJ2-3, the V gene TRBV28; 11 bases map to TRBD2. Germline CDR1 is MDHEN and CDR2 is SYDVKM. V shed 6 bases, J shed 3 bases, and the junction held 8 bases outside the gene matches. The CDR3 runs to 16 residues. For the CDR3, the DNA is TGTGCCAGCAGAACCCTAGCGGGGGGCCCGACAGATACGCAGTATTTT. It encodes CASRTLAGGPTDTQYF.

This chain joins TRBV5-1 and TRBJ2-3; D is uncertain. Germline V gives CDR1 SGHRS, CDR2 YFSETQ. With 0 bases removed from V and 4 bases from J, the gap between germline ends came to 3 bases. The CDR3 contains 12 residues. CDR3 amino acids: CASSLDSDTQYF. DNA for the CDR3: TGCGCCAGCAGCTTGGACTCAGATACGCAGTATTTT. Full variable domain (outside the CDR3, taken from reference TRBV5-1 and TRBJ2-3): KAGVTQTPRYLIKTRGQQVTLSCSPISGHRSVSWYQQTPGQGLQFLFEYFSETQRNKGNFPGRFSGRQFSNSRSEMNVSTLELGDSALYLCASSLDSDTQYFGPGTRLTVL.

This clone was seen only a few times. This sequence joins TRBV6-5 and TRBJ1-5, with no clear D. This CDR3 has 14 amino acids. With 6 bases removed from V and 3 bases from J, the gap between germline ends came to 12 bases. The germline V gene encodes CDR1 MNHEY and CDR2 SVGAGI. The CDR3 coding sequence is TGTGCCAGCAGCTGGAACCGGGACAATCAGCCCCAGCATTTT. Translation gives CASSWNRDNQPQHF.

This rearrangement joins TRBV30 to TRBJ1-2; the D is unclear. Trimming removed 4 bases at V and 5 bases at J, with 11 bases between. The germline V gene encodes CDR1 GTSNPN and CDR2 SVGIG (reference sequence). This CDR3 is built from 12 residues. CDR3 in amino acids: CAWNIPGYGYTF. The CDR3 DNA is TGTGCCTGGAACATCCCTGGTTATGGCTACACCTTC.

The chain employs TRBV6-5 and TRBJ1-2; the match to TRBD1 covers 7 bases. J was trimmed by 8 bases and V by 4 bases; bases with no gene match: 4. CDR1 MNHEY and CDR2 SVGAGI come from the germline V gene. This CDR3 is 12 amino acids long. The CDR3 region is CASSFGQEGYTF. DNA of the CDR3: TGTGCCAGCAGTTTCGGACAGGAAGGCTACACCTTC.

As for this clone: Relative to the germline gene, one junction end is altered; a read error may explain this. This sequence joins TRBV4-1 and TRBJ1-6, with TRBD1 as a possible D gene (6 bases). This CDR3 has 13 amino acids. Germline CDR1 is MGHRA and CDR2 is YSYEKL. The CDR3 bases are TGCGCCAGCAGTCGGACAGATAATCCACCCCTCCACTTT. Protein sequence: CASSRTDNPPLHF.

The chain employs TRBV9 and TRBJ1-2; weak D call: TRBD1 (6 bases). V lost 4 bases, J lost 5 bases, and 12 bases lay in between. This CDR3 comprises 13 residues. CDR1 SGDLS and CDR2 YYNGEE come from the germline V gene. The CDR3 here is CASSQDRVYGYTF. The CDR3 region has the DNA TGTGCCAGCAGCCAGGACAGAGTTTATGGCTACACCTTC.

The J gene is TRBJ2-1, the V gene TRBV4-2; weak D call: TRBD2 (5 bases). Trimming shortened V by 0 bases and J by 9 bases, and 9 bases separated the two germline ends. From germline, CDR1 is LGHNA and CDR2 YNFKEQ. The CDR3 is made up of 13 amino acids. The DNA of the CDR3 is TGTGCCAGCAGCCAAGATCAGGAGGCTGAGCAGTTCTTC. It encodes CASSQDQEAEQFF.

The chain employs TRBV29-1 and TRBJ1-1; D remains unclear. The CDR3 runs to 14 residues. The V gene lost 7 bases and the J gene lost 1 base, with 16 bases spanning the gap. Germline V gives CDR1 SQVTM, CDR2 ANQGSEA. CDR3 amino acids: CSATPQDWNTEAFF. Written as DNA, the CDR3 is TGCAGCGCCACGCCTCAGGACTGGAACACTGAAGCTTTCTTT. Looking up the rest from reference TRBV29-1 and TRBJ1-1 gives the full variable domain: SAVISQKPSRDICQRGTSLTIQCQVDSQVTMMFWYRQQPGQSLTLIATANQGSEATYESGFVIDKFPISRPNLTFSTLTVSNMSPEDSSIYLCSATPQDWNTEAFFGQGTRLTVV.

In DNA, the CDR3 is TGTGCCAGTAGTATCGTCAGGGGGGATGAGCAGTTCTTC. Translation gives CASSIVRGDEQFF. The chain is built from TRBV19 and TRBJ2-1; D might be TRBD1 (7 bases). The germline V and J ends were trimmed by 3 bases and 8 bases, with 11 bases remaining between them. In germline, CDR1 is LNHDA, CDR2 SQIVND (reference sequence). There are 13 residues in the CDR3.

V and J are TRBV5-1 and TRBJ2-3, with TRBD2 matching 14 bases. V trimming: 1 base; J trimming: 9 bases; junction bases outside the gene matches: 19. Germline-derived CDR1 and CDR2 are SGHRS and YFSETQ. This CDR3 is 20 amino acids long. CDR3 sequence: CASSLTVGTSGGLNTGTQYF. CDR3 DNA sequence: TGCGCCAGCAGCTTGACAGTGGGGACTAGCGGGGGATTGAACACGGGGACGCAGTATTTT.